Listed here are 17 T cell receptor beta chains from one sample, sequenced in a study of Ad26.COV2.S vaccination and SARS-CoV-2 variants. Sequencing was performed with immunoSEQ multiplex PCR; in TCRdb, only in-frame clones are kept and a portion is missing. The data hold about 350,000 clones, with about 85% observed a single time. This sample's treatment: around 19 received Ad26.COV2.S at low or high dose, single or two shots; five or six received placebo; per-sample allocation not given. Each sample was drawn 63 days after the first injection (of vaccine or placebo). Source: peripheral blood, taken in a trial of Ad26.COV2.S vaccine versus placebo. These receptors were collected from a person between 18 and 59 years old who received the Ad26.COV2.S COVID-19 vaccine or a placebo.

The genes are TRBV28 and TRBJ2-1, with D possibly matching TRBD2 (6 bases). The CDR3 extends over 13 amino acids. Germline assignment: CDR1 MDHEN and CDR2 SYDVKM. Trimming removed 2 bases from V and 15 bases from J, with 17 bases in between. Here the CDR3 DNA reads TGTGCCAGCAGTTTAGGGTCAGTGGGGAGGTCGTTCTTC. Its protein product is CASSLGSVGRSFF.

This chain connects TRBV28 to TRBJ1-5, with 7 bases matching TRBD1. The germline V gene has CDR1 MDHEN and CDR2 SYDVKM. The CDR3 totals 16 residues. Trimming at V came to 8 bases and at J to 0 bases, leaving 10 bases not matched to a gene. CDR3 protein: CASRTNRGYSNQPQHF. CDR3 bases: TGTGCCAGCCGAACCAACAGGGGCTATAGCAATCAGCCCCAGCATTTT.

The V call is TRBV18, the J call TRBJ1-6; D not resolved. Trimming cost V 1 base and J 0 bases, with 7 bases left between them. CDR3 length: 16 residues. The germline V gene encodes CDR1 KGHSH and CDR2 LQKENI. Here the CDR3 DNA reads TGTGCCAGCTCACCACGCGTCGTCTCCTATAATTCACCCCTCCACTTT. It is translated as CASSPRVVSYNSPLHF.

V gene TRBV9 combines with J gene TRBJ2-2; 13 nucleotides align to TRBD2. The germline V gene has CDR1 SGDLS and CDR2 YYNGEE. This CDR3 contains 19 residues. The J segment lost 0 bases and the V segment lost 0 bases, leaving 5 bases of the junction unmatched. The CDR3 protein is CASSVGAGTSGANTGELFF. Here the CDR3 DNA reads TGTGCCAGCAGCGTAGGGGCGGGGACTAGCGGGGCGAACACCGGGGAGCTGTTTTTT.

This chain links TRBV25-1 with TRBJ2-2; TRBD1 is a possible D gene (6 bases). The CDR3 has 15 residues. Germline CDR1 and CDR2: MGHDK and SYGVNS. Trimming took off 6 bases at V and 10 bases at J, with 21 bases between the two ends. The CDR3 sequence is CASRGPTGGSEELFF. The CDR3 coding sequence is TGTGCCAGCAGGGGGCCGACAGGTGGGAGTGAGGAGCTGTTTTTT.

The chain carries TRBV2 and TRBJ1-1, with 7 bases that match TRBD1. J gave up 7 bases and V 6 bases, and 11 bases lay outside the gene matches. The CDR3 is 14 residues long. Germline V gene sequence: CDR1 SNHLY, CDR2 FYNNEI. The CDR3 sequence: CASRGLQGPLEAFF. The DNA of the CDR3 is TGTGCCAGCAGGGGGCTACAGGGGCCTCTTGAAGCTTTCTTT.

V gene TRBV5-5 combines with J gene TRBJ1-4, with TRBD1 identical over 8 bases. Germline CDR1 reads SGHKS; CDR2 reads YYEKEE (reference sequence). J lost 3 bases, V lost 6 bases, and 10 bases had no gene match. CDR3 length: 16 residues. The CDR3: CASTLALDRANEKLFF. Written as DNA, the CDR3 is TGTGCCAGCACTCTAGCCCTGGACAGGGCTAATGAAAAACTGTTTTTT.

V gene TRBV3-1 (or the pseudogene TRBV3-2) combines with J gene TRBJ1-6, with D unresolved. V was clipped by 4 bases and J by 8 bases, with 18 bases between them. CDR3 length equals 16 residues. Germline CDR1 is LGHDT and CDR2 is YNNKEL (reference sequence). The CDR3, as DNA: TGTGCCAGCAGCCTGGTCCCAAGGAGCCGGGATTCACCCCTCCACTTT. This sequence encodes CASSLVPRSRDSPLHF.

The chain combines TRBV27 with TRBJ2-6; the D is unclear. V was pared by 2 bases and J by 1 base, with 6 bases between. Germline values: CDR1 MNHEY, CDR2 SMNVEV (reference sequence). The CDR3 spans 15 residues. The CDR3 region is CASSLLGSGANVLTF. Here the CDR3 DNA reads TGTGCCAGCAGTTTACTTGGATCTGGGGCCAACGTCCTGACTTTC.

The chain combines TRBV5-1 with TRBJ1-6, with a tentative D call TRBD1 (5 bases). Germline V lookup: CDR1 SGHRS, CDR2 YFSETQ. V shed 0 bases and J shed 9 bases, with 13 bases lying between them. The CDR3 sequence is 15 residues long. The CDR3: CASSLEGLGVSPLHF. The CDR3 nucleotides are TGCGCCAGCAGCTTGGAGGGGCTCGGGGTTTCACCCCTCCACTTT. Filled out from reference TRBV5-1 and TRBJ1-6, the complete variable domain reads KAGVTQTPRYLIKTRGQQVTLSCSPISGHRSVSWYQQTPGQGLQFLFEYFSETQRNKGNFPGRFSGRQFSNSRSEMNVSTLELGDSALYLCASSLEGLGVSPLHFGNGTRLTVT.

The chain is built from TRBV18 and TRBJ2-7, with D possibly matching TRBD1 (6 bases). Germline V CDR1 and CDR2: KGHSH, LQKENI. Trimming cost V 2 bases and J 1 base, with 15 bases left between them. The CDR3 contains 16 residues. The CDR3 reads CASSPGLAGVSYEQYF. CDR3 nucleotides: TGTGCCAGCTCACCAGGGTTGGCAGGGGTTTCCTACGAGCAGTACTTC.

This clone came up a few times. The V call is TRBV5-4, the J call TRBJ1-2, with a tentative D call TRBD1 (5 bases). Germline V gene sequence: CDR1 SGHNT, CDR2 YYREEE (reference sequence). The CDR3 is 14 amino acids. Trimming left V 0 bases short and J 5 bases short, with 11 bases between. The CDR3 loop reads CASSLAGGRYGYTF. CDR3 coding DNA: TGTGCCAGCAGCTTGGCGGGGGGTCGTTATGGCTACACCTTC.

This sequence joins TRBV5-1 and TRBJ2-1, with no clear D. The CDR3 extends over 12 amino acids. The germline V gene encodes CDR1 SGHRS and CDR2 YFSETQ. The V gene lost 4 bases and the J gene lost 6 bases, with 8 bases spanning the gap. CDR3 DNA: TGCGCCAGCAGCCTAACCAGCAATGAGCAGTTCTTC. Protein: CASSLTSNEQFF.

The chain couples TRBV18 to TRBJ2-7, with D tentatively TRBD2 (5 bases). V lost 1 base and J 6 bases, leaving 13 bases between the germline ends. The CDR3 sequence is 14 residues long. CDR1 is KGHSH, CDR2 LQKENI, per germline. In DNA, the CDR3 is TGTGCCAGCTCACCACTAGCGATAAGGGCCGAGCAGTACTTC. Protein: CASSPLAIRAEQYF.

The rearrangement links TRBV5-1 to TRBJ2-3; perhaps TRBD1 as D (5 bases). Looked up from germline, CDR1 is SGHRS and CDR2 is YFSETQ. V lost 0 bases, J lost 2 bases, and 10 bases lay in between. The CDR3 extends over 15 amino acids. The CDR3 is CASSLGSGFTDTQYF. The CDR3 nucleotides read TGCGCCAGCAGCTTGGGATCAGGGTTCACAGATACGCAGTATTTT.

The gene calls are TRBV7-2 and TRBJ2-2; TRBD2 matches 8 bases. Germline V lookup: CDR1 SGHTA, CDR2 FQGNSA. V lost 3 bases and J lost 7; bases outside the gene matches: 7. The CDR3 contains 15 residues. CDR3 region: CASSLASGSDGELFF. For the CDR3, the DNA is TGTGCCAGCAGCTTGGCTAGCGGGTCGGACGGGGAGCTGTTTTTT.

V and J are TRBV7-9 and TRBJ1-4; 8 bases match TRBD1. This CDR3 is built from 18 residues. The ends lost 5 bases at V and 7 bases at J; junction bases unmatched: 18. The germline V gene has CDR1 SEHNR and CDR2 FQNEAQ (reference sequence). The CDR3 loop reads CASSPDRGWDLGGEKLFF. The CDR3 DNA is TGTGCCAGCAGCCCCGACAGGGGATGGGACCTCGGCGGTGAAAAACTGTTTTTT.